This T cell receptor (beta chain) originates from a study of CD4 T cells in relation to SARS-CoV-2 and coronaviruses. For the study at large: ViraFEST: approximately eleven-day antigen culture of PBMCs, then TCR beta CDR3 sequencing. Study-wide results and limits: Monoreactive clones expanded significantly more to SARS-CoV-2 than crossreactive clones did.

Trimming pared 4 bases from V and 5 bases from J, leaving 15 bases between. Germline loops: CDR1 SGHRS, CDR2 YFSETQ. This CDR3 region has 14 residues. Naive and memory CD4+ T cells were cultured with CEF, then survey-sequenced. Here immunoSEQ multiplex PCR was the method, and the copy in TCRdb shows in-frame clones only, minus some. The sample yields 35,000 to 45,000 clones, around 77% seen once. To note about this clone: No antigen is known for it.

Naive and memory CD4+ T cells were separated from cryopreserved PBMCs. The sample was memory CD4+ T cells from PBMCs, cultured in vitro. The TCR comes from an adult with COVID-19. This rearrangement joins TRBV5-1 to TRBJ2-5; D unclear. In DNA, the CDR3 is TGCGCCAGCAGCATGGGCTCAAGTGCGGAGACCCAGTACTTC. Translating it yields CASSMGSSAETQYF.